These T cell receptor beta chains were read from a single sample in a study of blood T cells in healthy people across ages. TCRdb called the 5' RACE reads again in MiXCR, with one record for every CDR3 protein. The table has some 940,000 distinct CDR3 sequences, roughly 28% seen once. The same sample was also studied in work on T cells of mothers and their children.

Sequenced material: blood. These TCRs come from a woman aged 40 to 50 in good health. The CDR3 runs from the conserved cysteine through the conserved F or W. Each record gives: J gene, V gene, CDR3 protein.

j_gene: TRBJ2-7; v_gene: TRBV7-2; CDR3aa: CASSLRLAGAYEQYF
j_gene: TRBJ1-1; v_gene: TRBV12-3/TRBV12-4; CDR3aa: CASSNRRRGFYTEAFF
j_gene: TRBJ2-1; v_gene: TRBV7-9; CDR3aa: CASSLAVSTYNEQFF
j_gene: TRBJ1-5; v_gene: TRBV20-1; CDR3aa: CSARTPPDQPQHF
j_gene: TRBJ1-1; v_gene: TRBV9; CDR3aa: CASSEGGGTEAFF
j_gene: TRBJ2-7; v_gene: TRBV12-3/TRBV12-4; CDR3aa: CASTTSTNPFYEQYF
j_gene: TRBJ2-7; v_gene: TRBV18; CDR3aa: CASSPYLSEQYF
j_gene: TRBJ1-2; v_gene: TRBV6-5; CDR3aa: CASSRGGGGSGYTF
j_gene: TRBJ2-2; v_gene: TRBV6-1; CDR3aa: CASSLNQGDTGELFF
j_gene: TRBJ2-7; v_gene: TRBV5-1; CDR3aa: CASSSGPLEQYF
j_gene: TRBJ1-2; v_gene: TRBV20-1; CDR3aa: CSASGRGSANYGYTF
j_gene: TRBJ2-4; v_gene: TRBV5-1; CDR3aa: CASSFGGQNIQYF
j_gene: TRBJ2-1; v_gene: TRBV6-1; CDR3aa: CASSPIGTGSSYNEQFF
j_gene: TRBJ2-7; v_gene: TRBV27; CDR3aa: CASSGQGNTYEQYF
j_gene: TRBJ1-6; v_gene: TRBV27; CDR3aa: CASSFKRTGGQYNSPLHF
j_gene: TRBJ2-6; v_gene: TRBV6-1; CDR3aa: CASSEVLIGLYSGANVLTF
j_gene: TRBJ1-2; v_gene: TRBV29-1; CDR3aa: CSVEDPLNYGYTF
j_gene: TRBJ2-3; v_gene: TRBV7-3; CDR3aa: CASSFGFGGAADTQYF
j_gene: TRBJ2-1; v_gene: TRBV27; CDR3aa: CASSKLATEPYNEQFF
j_gene: TRBJ1-1; v_gene: TRBV7-9; CDR3aa: CASNPGLVEAFF
j_gene: TRBJ1-5; v_gene: TRBV24-1; CDR3aa: CATRDETANQPQHF
j_gene: TRBJ2-3; v_gene: TRBV12-3/TRBV12-4; CDR3aa: CASSRTSITDTQYF
j_gene: TRBJ2-3; v_gene: TRBV6-5; CDR3aa: CAAQLGGPTDTQYF
j_gene: TRBJ1-2; v_gene: TRBV6-1; CDR3aa: CASKTDRASGYTF
j_gene: TRBJ1-2; v_gene: TRBV6-1; CDR3aa: CASRTPQTGKESFGYTF
j_gene: TRBJ2-1; v_gene: TRBV20-1; CDR3aa: CSTSKAGVNYNEQFF
j_gene: TRBJ1-2; v_gene: TRBV5-1; CDR3aa: CASSGEPGQGTNYGYTF
j_gene: TRBJ1-2; v_gene: TRBV6-6; CDR3aa: CASTQGGAANYGYTF
j_gene: TRBJ1-2; v_gene: TRBV3-1; CDR3aa: CASSRKTRSYTNYGYTF
j_gene: TRBJ1-2; v_gene: TRBV4-1; CDR3aa: CASSQDLRQGARRGYTF
j_gene: TRBJ2-1; v_gene: TRBV29-1; CDR3aa: CSVERGAGNEQFF
j_gene: TRBJ2-6; v_gene: TRBV29-1; CDR3aa: CSVEGDTDSGANVLTF
j_gene: TRBJ2-4; v_gene: TRBV6-5; CDR3aa: CASILTTASRKCEQYF
j_gene: TRBJ1-1; v_gene: TRBV6-5; CDR3aa: CASSYAPSKIVWPPRTAFF
j_gene: TRBJ2-1; v_gene: TRBV12-3/TRBV12-4; CDR3aa: CASTGGDRDEQFF
j_gene: TRBJ2-2; v_gene: TRBV29-1; CDR3aa: CSVVCSTGELFF
j_gene: TRBJ2-2; v_gene: TRBV7-2; CDR3aa: CASSLAGGAGELFF
j_gene: TRBJ2-5; v_gene: TRBV4-3; CDR3aa: CASSQEGLALETQYF
j_gene: TRBJ2-7; v_gene: TRBV9; CDR3aa: CASSVDSGGYEQYF
j_gene: TRBJ2-2; v_gene: TRBV5-1; CDR3aa: CASSPRLAGESNTGELFF
j_gene: TRBJ1-6; v_gene: TRBV2; CDR3aa: CASSDQKAQVTPHF
j_gene: TRBJ2-5; v_gene: TRBV28; CDR3aa: CASSLRDRGGHTQYF
j_gene: TRBJ1-2; v_gene: TRBV3-1; CDR3aa: CASSPGRSYGYTF
j_gene: TRBJ1-2; v_gene: TRBV12-5; CDR3aa: CASARTGSYGYTF
j_gene: TRBJ1-5; v_gene: TRBV28; CDR3aa: CASSLGGKPQHF
j_gene: TRBJ2-1; v_gene: TRBV19; CDR3aa: CASHPRAGAYNEQFF
j_gene: TRBJ1-2; v_gene: TRBV7-2; CDR3aa: CASSHRDRGLPNYGYTF
j_gene: -; v_gene: TRBV7-9; CDR3aa: CASSLNHVGETQYF
j_gene: TRBJ2-7; v_gene: TRBV4-3; CDR3aa: CASSQDQGGHEQYF
j_gene: TRBJ2-2; v_gene: TRBV15; CDR3aa: CATSRDPGTGELFF
j_gene: TRBJ1-6; v_gene: TRBV28; CDR3aa: CASKSSAYNSPLHF
j_gene: TRBJ1-5; v_gene: TRBV20-1; CDR3aa: CSATRGLSQPQHF
j_gene: TRBJ2-5; v_gene: TRBV5-1; CDR3aa: CASSLARPGRLETQYF